This T cell receptor beta chain stems from a study of metastatic and nonmetastatic thyroid tumors. Through MiXCR, TCRdb re-clonotyped the PCR reads. The table lists tens of thousands of clones, about 4.2% of them singletons. V lost 7 bases and J lost 5; bases outside the gene matches: 9. Germline CDR1 is SNHLY and CDR2 is FYNNEI. This CDR3 comprises 16 residues. No treatment had been given to any patient before thyroid surgery. This clone was detected only a few times. The sequencing input was blood. The chain carries TRBV2 and TRBJ2-2; 11 bases map to TRBD1. The receptor was isolated from a female donor with papillary thyroid cancer or a benign thyroid nodule (not recorded which). Some clones in this sample may be carry-over from other donors' samples. CDR3 coding DNA: TGTGCCAGCAATGTTGACGGACAGGGGGCGACCGGGGAGCTGTTTTTT. This codes for CASNVDGQGATGELFF.